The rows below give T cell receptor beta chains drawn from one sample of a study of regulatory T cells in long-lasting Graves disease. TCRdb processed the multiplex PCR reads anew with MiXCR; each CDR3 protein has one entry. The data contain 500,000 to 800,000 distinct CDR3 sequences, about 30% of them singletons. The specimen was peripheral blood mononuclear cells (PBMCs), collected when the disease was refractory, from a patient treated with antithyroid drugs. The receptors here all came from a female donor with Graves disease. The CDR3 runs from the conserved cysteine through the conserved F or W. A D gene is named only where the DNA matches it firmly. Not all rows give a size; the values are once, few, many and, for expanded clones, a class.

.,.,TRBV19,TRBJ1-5,TGTGCCAGTACCTCGGTCTATAGCAATCAGCCCCAGCATTTT,CASTSVYSNQPQHF
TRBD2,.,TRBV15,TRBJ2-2,TGTGCCACCAGCAGAGACAGGACTAGCGGGAGGACCGGGGAGCTGTTTTTT,CATSRDRTSGRTGELFF
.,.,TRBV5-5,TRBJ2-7,TGTGCCAGCAGCTTTTCCGAGCGGGCCCCCTACGAGCAGTACTTC,CASSFSERAPYEQYF
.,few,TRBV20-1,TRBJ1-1,TGCAGTGCCAGAAACGCGGGGGGAGGTGAAGCTTTCTTT,CSARNAGGGEAFF
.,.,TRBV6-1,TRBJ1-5,TGTGCCAGCGTCGCCTTTCCGGGGGCTAGTCAGCCCCAGCATTTT,CASVAFPGASQPQHF
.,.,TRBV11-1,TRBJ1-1,TGCGCCAGCAGCCAGGCGCCTCTCCCTAAGGTAGGGACTGAAGCTTTCTTT,CASSQAPLPKVGTEAFF
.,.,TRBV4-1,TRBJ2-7,TGCGCCAGCAGCCAAGCCATTTTGGGTGGCGGCTACGAGCAGTACTTC,CASSQAILGGGYEQYF
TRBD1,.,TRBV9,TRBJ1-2,TGTGCCAGCAGCGTTACCGGGACAGGGGGCGTCGGTGGCTACACCTTC,CASSVTGTGGVGGYTF
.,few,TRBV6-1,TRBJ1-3,TGTGCCAGCAGTGCGGGGGCGGGAGGAAACACCATATATTTT,CASSAGAGGNTIYF
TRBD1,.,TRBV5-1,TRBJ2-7,TGCGCCAGCAGTGGACAGGGGCGCTACGAGCAGTACTTC,CASSGQGRYEQYF
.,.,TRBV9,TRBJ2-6,TGTGCCAGCAGCGTAGGAAGGGCCGGGGCCAACGTCCTGACTTTC,CASSVGRAGANVLTF
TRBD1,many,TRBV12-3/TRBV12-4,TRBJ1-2,TGTGCCAGCAGTAAGCGACAGGGGACGCTCTATGGCTACACCTTC,CASSKRQGTLYGYTF
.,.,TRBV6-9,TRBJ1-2,TGTGCCAGCAGTTACGTCGGGAACTATGGCTACACCTTC,CASSYVGNYGYTF
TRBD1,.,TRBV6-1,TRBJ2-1,TGTGCCAGCAGCCGATTTGGACAGGGGGCTGTCTACAATGAGCAGTTCTTC,CASSRFGQGAVYNEQFF
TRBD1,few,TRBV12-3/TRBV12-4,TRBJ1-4,TGTGCCAGCAGTGGAACAGGGGCGGGTTTAGAAAAACTGTTTTTT,CASSGTGAGLEKLFF
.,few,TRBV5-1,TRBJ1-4,TGCGCCAGCAGCCACGCTCAGGGAATGCAGGAAAAACTGTTTTTT,CASSHAQGMQEKLFF
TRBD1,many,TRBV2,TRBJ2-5,TGTGCCAGCAGACAGGGGGCACAAGAGACCCAGTACTTC,CASRQGAQETQYF
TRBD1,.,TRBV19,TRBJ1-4,TGTGCCAGTACCACCGCCGGGACAGCTAATGAAAAACTGTTTTTT,CASTTAGTANEKLFF
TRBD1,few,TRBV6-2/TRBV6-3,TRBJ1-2,TGTGCCAGCAGTTACTTTACAGGGGCCGCAGATCGGAGTTCAAACTATGGCTACACCTTC,CASSYFTGAADRSSNYGYTF
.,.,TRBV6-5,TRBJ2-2,TGTGCCAGCAGTTCTACTCTAGCTTCCGGGGAGCTGTTTTTT,CASSSTLASGELFF
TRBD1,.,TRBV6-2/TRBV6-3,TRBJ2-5,TGTGCCAGCACTGACGACAGGGGGCAAGGAGAGACCCAGTACTTC,CASTDDRGQGETQYF
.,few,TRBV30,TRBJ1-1,TGTGCCTGGAGTGTAGATAGGACACCTTACACTGAAGCTTTCTTT,CAWSVDRTPYTEAFF
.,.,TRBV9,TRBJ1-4,TGTGCCAGCGGCACCGGTGGACTGCATAATGAAAAACTGTTTTTT,CASGTGGLHNEKLFF
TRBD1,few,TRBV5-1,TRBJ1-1,TGCGCCAGCAGCTTCGACAGGGACGCTGAAGCTTTCTTT,CASSFDRDAEAFF
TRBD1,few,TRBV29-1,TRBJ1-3,TGCAGCGTTGAAGATGTCCGGGACAGGGCTGGAAACACCATATATTTT,CSVEDVRDRAGNTIYF
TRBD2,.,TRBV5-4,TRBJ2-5,TGTGCCAGCAGCTTTACCGGGAGGGCGGAAGAGACCCAGTACTTC,CASSFTGRAEETQYF
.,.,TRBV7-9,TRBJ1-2,TGTGCCAGCCCGGAGGTTGGCTACACCTTC,CASPEVGYTF
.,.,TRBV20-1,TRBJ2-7,TGCAGTGCTCCCTCCAGCCTGTCCTACGAGCAGTACTTC,CSAPSSLSYEQYF
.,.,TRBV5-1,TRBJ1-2,TGCGCCAGCAGCGTGCATCACAGGGATGGCTACACCTTC,CASSVHHRDGYTF
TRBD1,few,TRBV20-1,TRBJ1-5,TGCAGTGCTAGCTACAGGGGTAGCAATCAGCCCCAGCATTTT,CSASYRGSNQPQHF
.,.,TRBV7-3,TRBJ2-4,TGTGCCAGCAGCTTATACGGGGGAAACATTCAGTACTTC,CASSLYGGNIQYF
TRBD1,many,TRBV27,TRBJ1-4,TGTGCCAGCAGGACAGGGTCAAAAAGGAATGAAAAACTGTTTTTT,CASRTGSKRNEKLFF
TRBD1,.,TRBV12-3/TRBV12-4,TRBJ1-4,TGTGCCAGCAGCTGGACAGGGGGAAAACTGTTTTTT,CASSWTGGKLFF
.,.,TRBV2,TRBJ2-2,TGTGCCAGCAGAGGGATAGGTGTCACCGGGGAGCTGTTTTTT,CASRGIGVTGELFF
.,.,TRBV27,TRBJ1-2,TGTGCCAGCAGTTTTTGGCAGGGCTATGGCTACACCTTC,CASSFWQGYGYTF
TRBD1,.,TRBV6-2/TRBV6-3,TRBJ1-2,TGTGCCAGCAGTTACTCTATCCCGGGACAGGGGGCATGGAACTATGGCTACACCTTC,CASSYSIPGQGAWNYGYTF
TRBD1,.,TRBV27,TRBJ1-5,TGTGCCAGCAGTTTATACGACAGGGGGCGCGTTCAGCCCCAGCATTTT,CASSLYDRGRVQPQHF
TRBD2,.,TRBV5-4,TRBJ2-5,TGTGCCAGCAGTCCCGGGGGGGCCACCGAGACCCAGTACTTC,CASSPGGATETQYF
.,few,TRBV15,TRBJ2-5,TGTGCCACCAGCAGACCTCCTGACAGGTTTGAGAGCGCCGAAGAGACCCAGTACTTC,CATSRPPDRFESAEETQYF
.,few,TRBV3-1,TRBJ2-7,TGTGCCAGCAAGGTTAGCGGAAAAAGCTACGAGCAGTACTTC,CASKVSGKSYEQYF
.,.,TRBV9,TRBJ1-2,TGTGCCAGCAGCGTAGAAGGGGGGCCTAACTATGGCTACACCTTC,CASSVEGGPNYGYTF
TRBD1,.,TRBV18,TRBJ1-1,TGTGCCAGCTCACCGATCGACAGGGGCACTGAAGCTTTCTTT,CASSPIDRGTEAFF
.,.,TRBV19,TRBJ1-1,TGTGCCAGTAGCGAGGGGGTAGGAGTGCTCGAAGCTTTCTTT,CASSEGVGVLEAFF
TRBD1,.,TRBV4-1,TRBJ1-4,TGCGCCAGCAGGGACGAGGGGGCCACGGGGGAAAAACTGTTTTTT,CASRDEGATGEKLFF
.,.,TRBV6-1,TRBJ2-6,TGTGCCAGCAGGGAAGGTCGTGGAGGTCCCTCTGGGGCCAACGTCCTGACTTTC,CASREGRGGPSGANVLTF
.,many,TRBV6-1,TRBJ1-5,TGTGCCAGCAGTACCCGTACGTTTCCGATCAATCAGCCCCAGCATTTT,CASSTRTFPINQPQHF
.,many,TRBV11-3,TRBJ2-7,TGTGCCAGCAGCTTGGGAGCGACCTACGAGCAGTACTTC,CASSLGATYEQYF
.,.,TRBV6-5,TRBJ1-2,TGTGCCAGCAGTTACGACCTTAACTATGGCTACACCTTC,CASSYDLNYGYTF
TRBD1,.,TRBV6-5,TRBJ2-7,TGTGCCAGCAGTTACTTAGGGACAGGGGACGAGCAGTACTTC,CASSYLGTGDEQYF
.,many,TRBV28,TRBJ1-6,TGTGCCAGCAGTTCACGGCTCATGGCCTATAATTCACCCCTCCACTTT,CASSSRLMAYNSPLHF
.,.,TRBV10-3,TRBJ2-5,TGTGCCGCTTCCGACAGGCAGCAAGAGACCCAGTACTTC,CAASDRQQETQYF
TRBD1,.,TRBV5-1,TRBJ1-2,TGCGCCAGCAGCGGAGTAAGAATCGGACAGGGCGGCTACACCTTC,CASSGVRIGQGGYTF
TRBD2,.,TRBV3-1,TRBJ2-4,TGTGCCAGCAGGGGACTAGCGGGAGGGCCAGGCAAAAACATTCAGTACTTC,CASRGLAGGPGKNIQYF